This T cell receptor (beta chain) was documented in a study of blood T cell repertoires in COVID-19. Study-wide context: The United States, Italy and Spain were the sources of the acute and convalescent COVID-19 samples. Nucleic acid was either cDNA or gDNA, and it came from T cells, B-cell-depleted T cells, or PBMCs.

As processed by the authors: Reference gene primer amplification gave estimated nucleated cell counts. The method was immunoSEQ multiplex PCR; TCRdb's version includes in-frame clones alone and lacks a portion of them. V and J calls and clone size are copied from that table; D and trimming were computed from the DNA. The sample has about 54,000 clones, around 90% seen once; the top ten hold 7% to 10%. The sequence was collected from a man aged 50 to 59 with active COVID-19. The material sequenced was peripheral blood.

The CDR3, as DNA: TGTGCCAGTAGTATATTGGGACAGGGTCGTTCCTACGAGCAGTACTTC. Translated, it gives CASSILGQGRSYEQYF. The chain recombines TRBV19 with TRBJ2-7, with 9 bases identical to TRBD1. This CDR3 has 16 residues. Germline V gene data show CDR1 as LNHDA and CDR2 as SQIVND (reference sequence). V dropped 2 bases and J dropped 1; count of bases not matched to a gene: 6.